This T cell receptor beta chain is drawn from a study of blood T cell repertoires in COVID-19. Study in general: From the United States, Italy and Spain came samples of acute and convalescent COVID-19. From T cells, B-cell-depleted T cells, or PBMCs came the material, which was cDNA or gDNA.

There are 14 residues in the CDR3. Germline CDR1 reads SGHNT; CDR2 reads YYREEE (reference sequence). J was trimmed by 4 bases and V by 5 bases; bases with no gene match: 6. Generated by immunoSEQ multiplex PCR, the TCRdb table keeps only in-frame clones and is missing some. The sample has about 110,000 clones, nearly 85% seen once. This TCR was sampled from a woman aged 45-60 years with acute or convalescent COVID-19. V gene TRBV5-4 combines with J gene TRBJ2-1, with TRBD2 matching over 7 bases. The source material was peripheral blood. The CDR3 DNA reads TGTGCCAGCAGAACTAGCGAAGGATACAATGAGCAGTTCTTC. Its protein is CASRTSEGYNEQFF.